Listed here is a single T cell receptor (beta chain). Its antigen target is currently unknown. Base-call qualities are not available, and no considerably larger clone is one nucleotide away. The immunoSEQ Assay was the method used to sequence TCRbeta CDR3 regions. After extraction, genomic DNA underwent amplification by bias-controlled multiplex PCR, followed by high-throughput sequencing. From the authors' description of their analysis: To quantify the absolute abundance of each unique TCRbeta CDR3 region, sequences were collapsed and filtered. T cell fraction was estimated by normalizing TCRbeta template counts to usable DNA, which was measured by amplifying reference genes present in all nucleated cells. Repertoire TCRs were annotated as SARS-CoV-2-specific by exact matching of V gene, CDR3 amino acid sequence and J gene to a known reactive TCR set. The reference SARS-CoV-2 TCR set was obtained from MIRA and was filtered for enrichment in COVID-19-positive ImmuneCODE repertoires, whereby public or cross-reactive TCRs were removed. Drawing on the MIRA antigens, annotated TCRs were analysed further at the level of specific ORF or position within ORF. Breadth was defined as annotated unique rearrangements over total unique productive rearrangements; depth was the summed frequency of those rearrangements. Two-sided Wilcoxon rank-sum tests were applied when comparing TCR breadth between groups. Drawn from immuneACCESS, this table holds only the in-frame rearrangements with V and J called that TCRdb kept. Clones are partly lost; checked studies trace under half to an unresolved V gene and leave the rest unexplained. That table is the source of V, J and clone size, and D and trimming were worked out from the DNA. This sample is represented by over 400,000 clones; 90% of them were singletons. Roughly 4.3% of the sample lies in the top ten.

The sample's treatment or condition, from its label and the paper: around 19 received Ad26.COV2.S at low or high dose, single or two shots; 5 received placebo; per-sample allocation not given. Repertoires of vaccine and placebo recipients were sequenced from samples taken on day 63 after the first injection. In Cohort 1b, around 23 adults aged 18-55 years were enrolled at a single site in Boston, USA, between 29 July and 7 August 2020. Ad26.COV2.S was a replication-incompetent adenovirus type 26 vector that expressed a prefusion-stabilized SARS-CoV-2 spike protein derived from the original Wuhan strain. This record belongs to a study of Ad26.COV2.S vaccination and SARS-CoV-2 variants (dated by TCRdb to the early 2020s). In the study overall: Vaccine-arm donors came from COV1001, a multicentre, randomized, double-blind, placebo-controlled phase I-IIa trial of Ad26.COV2.S in healthy adults. Trial participants were randomized into five groups of five: low-dose or high-dose Ad26.COV2.S given once or twice, or placebo on both occasions. Blinding of investigators to trial group allocation was maintained during experiments and outcome assessment. A total of about 30 samples were included in the TCR-sequenced set, comprising around 20 Ad26.COV2.S vaccine recipients, 5 placebo recipients and 8 SARS-CoV-2 convalescent individuals. The specificity and breadth of SARS-CoV-2-reactive T cell receptors after Ad26.COV2.S vaccination were assessed by TCRbeta repertoire sequencing. Ad26.COV2.S was administered intramuscularly at a dose of 5x10^10 or 1x10^11 viral particles, either as one shot or as two shots given 56 days apart.

What the authors observed across the whole study: After vaccination, substantial breadth of spike-specific CD8+ and CD4+ T cell responses was reported. Spike-specific TCR breadth was higher in Ad26.COV2.S recipients than in placebo recipients (P = 0.0014). The study was not powered for comparison of responses between vaccine doses or regimens. According to the authors, total T cell responses may have been underestimated by the TCR breadth and depth analyses. Comparable non-spike TCR breadth was observed between vaccine and placebo recipients, consistent with only spike being contained in the vaccine.

The trim is 0 bases for V and 4 bases for J, with a gap of 20 bases between the germline ends. The CDR3 measures 18 amino acids from cysteine to phenylalanine. Of the read, only the CDR3 DNA is kept; its 54 bases are in frame from base 1. CDR1 and CDR2 (SGDLS, YYNGEE) derive from the germline V gene. The sequence joins TRBV9 to TRBJ2-1; TRBD2 is perhaps the D gene, given 5 matching bases. This sequence was found in a person aged 18-60 years who received the Ad26.COV2.S COVID-19 vaccine or a placebo. Sample: peripheral blood, taken in a trial of Ad26.COV2.S vaccine versus placebo. For the CDR3, the sequence is CASSVGGFGVGEYNEQFF. The DNA sequence is given as TGTGCCAGCAGCGTAGGTGGGTTTGGGGTCGGGGAATACAATGAGCAGTTCTTC. With the portions outside the CDR3 filled from the reference TRBV9 and TRBJ2-1 genes, the complete variable region becomes DSGVTQTPKHLITATGQRVTLRCSPRSGDLSVYWYQQSLDQGLQFLIQYYNGEERAKGNILERFSAQQFPDLHSELNLSSLELGDSALYFCASSVGGFGVGEYNEQFFGPGTRLTVL.